Listed below are T cell receptor beta chains from one sample, sequenced in a study of CD8 T cells in Susac syndrome. Via MiXCR, TCRdb re-called the immunoSEQ multiplex PCR reads, giving one row per CDR3 protein. This sample has more than 200,000 distinct CDR3 sequences, with just over 90% found just once. Material: CD4+ T cells from PBMCs. These receptors came from a human donor with multiple sclerosis. CDR3s include the opening cysteine and the closing phenylalanine or tryptophan. D genes are given only for firm matches. Only some rows state a clone size, as once, few, many or a class for expanded clones.

>TRBJ1-5|13|.|TRBV28|.
CASTLMFHQPQHF
TGTGCCAGCACTCTCATGTTTCATCAGCCCCAGCATTTT
>TRBJ1-1|14|.|TRBV4-1|.
CASSQERALTEAFF
TGCGCCAGCAGCCAAGAGCGGGCCTTAACTGAAGCTTTCTTT
>TRBJ2-1|13|.|TRBV7-8|TRBD1
CASSVGQGGEQFF
TGTGCCAGCAGCGTGGGACAGGGAGGCGAGCAGTTCTTC
>TRBJ2-2|16|.|TRBV12-3/TRBV12-4|.
CASSLPRGQNTGELFF
TGTGCCAGCAGTTTACCCCGGGGACAGAACACCGGGGAGCTGTTTTTT
>TRBJ2-3|17|.|TRBV15|TRBD2
CATSREYSGRAVDTQYF
TGTGCCACCAGCAGAGAGTATAGCGGGAGGGCTGTAGATACGCAGTATTTT
>TRBJ2-1|13|.|TRBV15|.
CATSRTADNEQFF
TGTGCCACCAGCAGGACTGCTGACAATGAGCAGTTCTTC
>TRBJ1-2|11|once|TRBV20-1|.
CSARGRYGYTF
TGCAGTGCTAGGGGCCGCTATGGCTACACCTTC
>TRBJ1-4|13|.|TRBV6-1|.
CASRYRSAEKLFF
TGTGCCAGCAGGTACAGGTCTGCTGAAAAACTGTTTTTT
>TRBJ2-2|13|once|TRBV5-4|TRBD2
CASSREGTGELFF
TGTGCCAGCAGCCGGGAGGGGACCGGGGAGCTGTTTTTT
>TRBJ2-6|18|.|TRBV10-1|TRBD1
CASMCRQGARSGANVLTF
TGCGCCAGCATGTGCCGACAGGGGGCTCGCTCTGGGGCCAACGTCCTGACTTTC
>TRBJ2-1|16|.|TRBV19|TRBD2
CASTKLAGSSYNEQFF
TGTGCCAGTACCAAATTAGCGGGAAGCTCCTACAATGAGCAGTTCTTC
>TRBJ2-2|16|.|TRBV19|TRBD1
CASSRSGTGVTGELFF
TGTGCCAGTAGTAGATCCGGGACAGGGGTCACCGGGGAGCTGTTTTTT
>TRBJ2-5|12|.|TRBV7-9|.
CASSSERETQYF
TGTGCCAGCAGCTCCGAAAGGGAGACCCAGTACTTC
>TRBJ2-6|15|once|TRBV5-1|.
CASRGQTSGANVLTF
TGCGCCAGCAGGGGACAAACCTCTGGGGCCAACGTCCTGACTTTC
>TRBJ1-6|15|.|TRBV12-3/TRBV12-4|.
CASSLRAGNGSPLHF
TGTGCCAGCAGTTTAAGAGCAGGGAATGGATCACCCCTCCACTTT
>TRBJ1-2|13|once|TRBV2|.
CASSEQPNYGYTF
TGTGCCAGCAGTGAACAGCCTAACTATGGCTACACCTTC
>TRBJ2-1|14|once|TRBV7-3|TRBD2
CASSSGLVEGEQFF
TGTGCCAGCAGCTCGGGACTAGTTGAGGGAGAGCAGTTCTTC
>TRBJ2-4|13|.|TRBV6-5|TRBD2
CASRTSGSNIQYF
TGTGCCAGCCGGACTAGCGGGAGTAACATTCAGTACTTC
>TRBJ2-2|15|once|TRBV12-3/TRBV12-4|.
CASSRTGPVTGELFF
TGTGCCAGCAGTCGCACCGGGCCGGTGACCGGGGAGCTGTTTTTT
>TRBJ1-1|13|.|TRBV12-3/TRBV12-4|.
CASSLEQDTEAFF
TGTGCCAGCAGTTTAGAACAGGACACTGAAGCTTTCTTT
>TRBJ2-7|15|.|TRBV12-3/TRBV12-4|TRBD1
CASSPRTGSTYEQYF
TGTGCCAGCAGTCCGCGGACAGGGAGCACCTACGAGCAGTACTTC
>TRBJ1-1|15|.|TRBV27|TRBD1
CASSTLAGTGTEAFF
TGTGCCAGCAGCACCCTTGCCGGGACAGGGACTGAAGCTTTCTTT
>TRBJ2-7|14|few|TRBV29-1|TRBD2
CSVAKTSPFYEQYF
TGCAGCGTAGCGAAGACTAGCCCGTTCTACGAGCAGTACTTC
>TRBJ2-1|14|once|TRBV29-1|.
CSVRQGGIWNEQFF
TGCAGCGTCCGTCAGGGGGGAATTTGGAATGAGCAGTTCTTC
>TRBJ2-1|18|.|TRBV4-2|TRBD2
CASSHAGLAGGPYNEQFF
TGTGCCAGCAGCCACGCGGGACTAGCGGGAGGGCCCTACAATGAGCAGTTCTTC
>TRBJ1-1|14|.|TRBV20-1|.
CSAHRGAGGTEAFF
TGCAGTGCCCACCGGGGGGCAGGCGGCACTGAAGCTTTCTTT
>TRBJ1-5|12|.|TRBV23-1|.
CASRQGDQPQHF
TGCGCCAGCAGGCAGGGAGATCAGCCCCAGCATTTT
>TRBJ1-2|12|.|TRBV19|.
CASLQVHYGYTF
TGTGCCAGTTTGCAGGTTCACTATGGCTACACCTTC
>TRBJ2-6|17|.|TRBV19|.
CASSIGRTSGQRVFLTF
TGTGCCAGTAGTATAGGCAGAACGTCGGGACAACGGGTGTTCCTGACTTTC
>TRBJ2-3|13|.|TRBV20-1|.
CSAYRAAKDTQYF
TGCAGTGCTTACAGGGCCGCCAAAGATACGCAGTATTTT
>TRBJ1-5|13|.|TRBV29-1|.
CSVSPGRNQPQHF
TGCAGCGTTTCACCGGGGCGCAATCAGCCCCAGCATTTT
>TRBJ1-3|15|.|TRBV20-1|.
CSARSDTTSGNTIYF
TGCAGTGCAAGATCGGACACAACCTCTGGAAACACCATATATTTT
>TRBJ1-1|12|.|TRBV12-3/TRBV12-4|TRBD1
CASSSQGAEAFF
TGTGCCAGCAGTTCCCAGGGGGCTGAAGCTTTCTTT
>TRBJ1-1|15|once|TRBV11-2|.
CASSPRGGVNTEAFF
TGTGCCAGCAGCCCCCGGGGTGGCGTGAACACTGAAGCTTTCTTT
>TRBJ2-4|15|.|TRBV20-1|.
CSARGAPKTENIQYF
TGCAGTGCCAGGGGGGCCCCCAAAACAGAAAACATTCAGTACTTC
>TRBJ1-4|15|.|TRBV19|.
CASSIGGSANEKLFF
TGTGCCAGTAGTATTGGGGGTTCGGCTAATGAAAAACTGTTTTTT
>TRBJ1-4|13|.|TRBV20-1|TRBD1
CSADRGGGEKLFF
TGCAGTGCTGACAGGGGGGGCGGAGAAAAACTGTTTTTT
>TRBJ1-5|17|.|TRBV6-1|TRBD1
CASSARAGGGSDQPQHF
TGTGCCAGCAGTGCAAGAGCAGGGGGCGGATCAGATCAGCCCCAGCATTTT
>TRBJ2-5|15|.|TRBV5-4|.
CASSAIVRGQETQYF
TGTGCCAGCAGCGCGATAGTCAGGGGACAAGAGACCCAGTACTTC
>TRBJ1-2|17|.|TRBV7-9|TRBD1
CASDREGGTASYYGYTF
TGTGCCAGCGATAGAGAAGGGGGGACAGCGTCCTACTATGGCTACACCTTC
>TRBJ1-4|15|once|TRBV5-4|TRBD1
CASSGRQGSPEKLFF
TGTGCCAGCAGCGGCCGACAGGGATCTCCTGAAAAACTGTTTTTT
>TRBJ2-2|15|once|TRBV7-3|.
CASSLVGKNTGELFF
TGTGCCAGCAGCTTAGTCGGGAAGAACACCGGGGAGCTGTTTTTT
>TRBJ2-4|17|.|TRBV12-3/TRBV12-4|.
CASSSRDRALGKNIQYF
TGTGCCAGCAGTTCCCGGGACCGAGCTCTGGGCAAAAACATTCAGTACTTC
>TRBJ1-4|14|.|TRBV20-1|.
CSASAAATNEKLFF
TGCAGTGCTAGCGCGGCAGCAACTAATGAAAAACTGTTTTTT
>TRBJ2-7|15|.|TRBV19|.
CASSARQRVSYEQYF
TGTGCCAGTAGTGCACGACAGCGGGTCTCCTACGAGCAGTACTTC
>TRBJ1-1|15|.|TRBV20-1|.
CSARDNLNPGQEAFF
TGCAGTGCTAGAGATAACCTTAACCCGGGACAAGAAGCTTTCTTT
>TRBJ2-3|18|.|TRBV27|TRBD2
CASSPRWTSGLNTDTQYF
TGTGCCAGCAGTCCCCGCTGGACTAGCGGGCTGAACACAGATACGCAGTATTTT
>TRBJ1-1|9|.|TRBV29-1|.
CSVGPEAFF
TGCAGCGTCGGACCTGAAGCTTTCTTT
>TRBJ2-1|13|.|TRBV6-5|TRBD1
CASSYYRDSWQFF
TGTGCCAGCAGTTACTACCGGGACAGTTGGCAGTTCTTC
>TRBJ2-2|16|.|TRBV9|.
CASSVVVSGNTGELFF
TGTGCCAGCAGCGTAGTCGTTAGCGGGAACACCGGGGAGCTGTTTTTT
>TRBJ1-1|14|.|TRBV3-1|.
CASSHVDRNTEAFF
TGTGCCAGCAGCCACGTGGACAGGAACACTGAAGCTTTCTTT
>TRBJ2-3|14|few|TRBV6-5|.
CASSYSNLGDTQYF
TGTGCCAGCAGTTACTCGAACCTGGGCGATACGCAGTATTTT
>TRBJ1-2|13|.|TRBV24-1|TRBD1
CATSTTGVAGYTF
TGTGCCACCAGTACAACAGGGGTAGCTGGCTACACCTTC
>TRBJ1-1|15|.|TRBV3-1|.
CASSQGSGGNTEAFF
TGTGCCAGCAGCCAAGGTTCAGGAGGGAACACTGAAGCTTTCTTT
>TRBJ2-1|15|once|TRBV19|TRBD2
CASSIGGGTYNEQFF
TGTGCCAGTAGTATAGGCGGGGGGACCTACAATGAGCAGTTCTTC
>TRBJ1-2|14|once|TRBV7-9|.
CASSLALSASGYTF
TGTGCCAGCAGCTTAGCGCTATCTGCCAGCGGCTACACCTTC
>TRBJ2-3|13|.|TRBV20-1|TRBD2
CSARLAGYPTQYF
TGCAGTGCGCGGCTAGCGGGATACCCTACGCAGTATTTT
>TRBJ2-7|15|.|TRBV24-1|.
CATSDGSDVVYEQYF
TGTGCCACCAGTGATGGGTCAGATGTGGTCTACGAGCAGTACTTC
>TRBJ2-2|13|.|TRBV19|.
CASNTGNTGELFF
TGTGCCAGTAATACGGGGAACACCGGGGAGCTGTTTTTT
>TRBJ2-3|13|once|TRBV29-1|TRBD2
CSVGGRAIDTQYF
TGCAGCGTTGGCGGGAGGGCCATAGATACGCAGTATTTT